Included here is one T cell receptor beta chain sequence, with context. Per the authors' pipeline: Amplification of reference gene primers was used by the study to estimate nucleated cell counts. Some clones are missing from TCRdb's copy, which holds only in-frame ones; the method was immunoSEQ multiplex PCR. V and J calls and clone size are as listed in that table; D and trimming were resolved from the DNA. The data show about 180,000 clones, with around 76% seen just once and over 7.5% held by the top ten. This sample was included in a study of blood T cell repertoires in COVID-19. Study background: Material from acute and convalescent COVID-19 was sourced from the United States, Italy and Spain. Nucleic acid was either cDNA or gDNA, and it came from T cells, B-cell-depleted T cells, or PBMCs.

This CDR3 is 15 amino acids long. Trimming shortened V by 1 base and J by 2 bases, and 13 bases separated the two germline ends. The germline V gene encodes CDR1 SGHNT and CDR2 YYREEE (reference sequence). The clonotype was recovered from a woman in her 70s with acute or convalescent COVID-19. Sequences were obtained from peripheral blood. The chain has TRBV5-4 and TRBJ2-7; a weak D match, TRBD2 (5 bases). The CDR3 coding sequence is TGTGCCAGCAGCTTGTTCACAGCGGAGACCTACGAGCAGTACTTC. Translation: CASSLFTAETYEQYF.